This TCR beta chain was captured in a study of tumour-infiltrating T cells in Burkitt lymphoma (dated by TCRdb to between 2020 and 2021). The study in broad terms: Clinical outcome was correlated with TCR repertoire data, and overall and progression-free survival were found to be predicted by productive clonality independently of established prognosticators, including age at diagnosis.

The cysteine opens and the phenylalanine closes a CDR3 of 16 amino acids. This entry keeps only the CDR3 DNA: 48 bases, framed from base 1. Sequences SEHNR (CDR1) and FQNEAQ (CDR2) are obtained from the germline V gene (reference sequence). V drops 3 bases and J drops 6 bases, leaving 15 bases in between. Note on this clone: Its antigen is currently not known. It has no much larger one-base neighbor in the sample; base qualities were not kept.

Libraries were prepared through the immunoSEQ multiplex PCR assay. Imported from immuneACCESS, the table was reduced by TCRdb to in-frame sequences with V and J called. These copies leave out some clones; in studies compared against another copy, an unresolved V gene accounts for under half, and the cause of the remainder is not known. The sample includes almost 5,000 clones, with roughly 10% observed a single time. The top ten constitute less than 2.5% of the sample. The source is a human donor with diffuse large B-cell lymphoma. Specimen: tumor tissue. The rearrangement combines TRBV7-9 with TRBJ1-6; the D gene is not confidently resolved. CDR3 protein: CASSFPQRESNSPLHF. The bases are TGTGCCAGCAGCTTTCCTCAGAGGGAAAGTAATTCACCCCTCCACTTT.